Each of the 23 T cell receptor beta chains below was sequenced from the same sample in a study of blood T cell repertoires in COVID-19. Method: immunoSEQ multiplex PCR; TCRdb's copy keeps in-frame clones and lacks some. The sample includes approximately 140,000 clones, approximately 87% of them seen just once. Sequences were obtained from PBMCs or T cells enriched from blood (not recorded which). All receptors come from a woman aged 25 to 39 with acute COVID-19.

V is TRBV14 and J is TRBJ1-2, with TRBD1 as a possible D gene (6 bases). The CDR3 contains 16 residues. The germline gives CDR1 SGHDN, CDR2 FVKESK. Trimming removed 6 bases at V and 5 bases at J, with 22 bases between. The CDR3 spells CASRRGQGFGMYGYTF. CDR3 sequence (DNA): TGTGCCAGCAGGCGAGGGCAGGGGTTCGGAATGTATGGCTACACCTTC.

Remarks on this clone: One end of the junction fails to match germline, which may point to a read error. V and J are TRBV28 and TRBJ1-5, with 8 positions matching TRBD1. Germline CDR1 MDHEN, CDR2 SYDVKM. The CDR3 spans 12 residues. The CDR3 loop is CAGRGPGQPQHF. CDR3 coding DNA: TGTGCCGGCAGGGGGCCTGGGCAGCCCCAGCATTTT.

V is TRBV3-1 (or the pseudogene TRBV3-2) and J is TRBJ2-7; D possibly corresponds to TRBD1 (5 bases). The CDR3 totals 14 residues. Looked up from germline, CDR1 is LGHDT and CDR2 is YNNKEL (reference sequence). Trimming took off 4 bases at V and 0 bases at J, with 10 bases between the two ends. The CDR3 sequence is CASSRGDSSYEQYF. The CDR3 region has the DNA TGTGCCAGCAGCCGAGGCGACAGCTCCTACGAGCAGTACTTC.

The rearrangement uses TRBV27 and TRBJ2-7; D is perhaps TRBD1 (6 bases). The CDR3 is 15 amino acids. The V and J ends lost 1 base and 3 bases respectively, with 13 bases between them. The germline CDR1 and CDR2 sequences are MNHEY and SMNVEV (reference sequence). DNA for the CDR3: TGTGCCAGCAGTTTATTTACCGGGACACACTACGAGCAGTACTTC. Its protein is CASSLFTGTHYEQYF.

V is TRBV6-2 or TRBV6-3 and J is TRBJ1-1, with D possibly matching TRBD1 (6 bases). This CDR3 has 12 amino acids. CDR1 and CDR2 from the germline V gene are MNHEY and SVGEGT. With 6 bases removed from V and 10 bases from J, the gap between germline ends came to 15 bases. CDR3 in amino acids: CASRPTGNRAFF. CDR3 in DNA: TGTGCCAGCAGACCTACAGGGAATAGAGCTTTCTTT.

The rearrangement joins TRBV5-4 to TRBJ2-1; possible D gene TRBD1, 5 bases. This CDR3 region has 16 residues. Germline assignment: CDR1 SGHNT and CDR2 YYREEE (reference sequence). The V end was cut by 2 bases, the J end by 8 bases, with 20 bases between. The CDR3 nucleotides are TGTGCCAGCAGCTTTCGGCTACTCCAGGGCGGCGATGAGCAGTTCTTC. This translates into CASSFRLLQGGDEQFF.

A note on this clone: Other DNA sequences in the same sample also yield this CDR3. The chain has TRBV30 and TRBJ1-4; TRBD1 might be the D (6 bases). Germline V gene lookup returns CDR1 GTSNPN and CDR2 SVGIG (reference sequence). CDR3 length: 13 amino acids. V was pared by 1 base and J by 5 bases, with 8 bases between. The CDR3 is CAWSGQVNEKLFF. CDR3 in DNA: TGTGCCTGGAGTGGACAGGTCAATGAAAAACTGTTTTTT.

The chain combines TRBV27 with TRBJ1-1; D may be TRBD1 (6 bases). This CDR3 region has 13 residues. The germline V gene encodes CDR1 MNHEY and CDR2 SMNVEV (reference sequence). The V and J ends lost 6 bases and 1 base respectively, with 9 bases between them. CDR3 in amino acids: CASSQDRNTEAFF. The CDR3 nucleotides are TGTGCCAGCAGCCAGGACAGGAACACTGAAGCTTTCTTT.

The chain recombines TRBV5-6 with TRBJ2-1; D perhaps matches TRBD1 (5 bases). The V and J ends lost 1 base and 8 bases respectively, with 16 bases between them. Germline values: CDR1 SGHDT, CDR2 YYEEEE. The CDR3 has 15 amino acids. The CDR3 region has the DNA TGTGCCAGCAGCTTGTCGACAGCCCCTCTATATGAGCAGTTCTTC. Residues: CASSLSTAPLYEQFF.

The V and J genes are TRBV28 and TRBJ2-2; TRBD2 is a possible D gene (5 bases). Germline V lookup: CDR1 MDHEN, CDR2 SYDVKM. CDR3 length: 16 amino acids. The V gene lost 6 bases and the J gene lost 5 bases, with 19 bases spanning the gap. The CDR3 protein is CASSQRKGTGTGELFF. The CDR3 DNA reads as TGTGCCAGCAGCCAACGTAAGGGAACGGGGACCGGGGAGCTGTTTTTT.

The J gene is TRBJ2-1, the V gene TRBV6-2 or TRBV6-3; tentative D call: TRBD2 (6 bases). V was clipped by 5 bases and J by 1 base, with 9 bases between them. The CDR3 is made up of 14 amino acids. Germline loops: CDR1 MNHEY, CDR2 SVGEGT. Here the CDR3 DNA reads TGTGCCAGCAGTGGGCGGGGTTCCTACAATGAGCAGTTCTTC. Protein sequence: CASSGRGSYNEQFF.

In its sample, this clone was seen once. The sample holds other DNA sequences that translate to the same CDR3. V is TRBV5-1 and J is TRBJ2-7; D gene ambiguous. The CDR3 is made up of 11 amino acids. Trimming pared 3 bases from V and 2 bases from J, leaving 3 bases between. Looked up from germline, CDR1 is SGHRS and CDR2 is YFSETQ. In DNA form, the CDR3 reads TGCGCCAGCAGCTCCACCTACGAGCAGTACTTC. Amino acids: CASSSTYEQYF.

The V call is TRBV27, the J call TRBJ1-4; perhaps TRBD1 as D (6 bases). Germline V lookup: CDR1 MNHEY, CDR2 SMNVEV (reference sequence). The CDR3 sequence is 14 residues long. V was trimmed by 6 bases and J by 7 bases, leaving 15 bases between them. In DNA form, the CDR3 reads TGTGCCAGCAGCAATACAGGGAATGGTGAAAAACTGTTTTTT. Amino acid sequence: CASSNTGNGEKLFF.

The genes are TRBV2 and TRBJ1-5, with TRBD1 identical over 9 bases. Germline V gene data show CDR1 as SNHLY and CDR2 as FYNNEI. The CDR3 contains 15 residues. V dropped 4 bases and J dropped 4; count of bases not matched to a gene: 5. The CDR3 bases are TGTGCCAGCAGTGGGGACAGGGCTGGGAATCAGCCCCAGCATTTT. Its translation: CASSGDRAGNQPQHF.

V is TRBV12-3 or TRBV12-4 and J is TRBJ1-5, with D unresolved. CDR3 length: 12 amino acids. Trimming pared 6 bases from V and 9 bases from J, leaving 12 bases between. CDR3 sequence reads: CASSLGPGPQHF. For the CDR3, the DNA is TGTGCCAGCAGCCTTGGGCCTGGGCCCCAGCATTTT.

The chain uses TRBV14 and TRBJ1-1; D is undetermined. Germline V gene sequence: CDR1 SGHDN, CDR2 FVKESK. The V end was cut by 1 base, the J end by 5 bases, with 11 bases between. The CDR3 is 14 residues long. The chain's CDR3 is CASSQGLVGTEAFF. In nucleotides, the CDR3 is TGTGCCAGCAGCCAAGGGTTGGTCGGGACTGAAGCTTTCTTT.

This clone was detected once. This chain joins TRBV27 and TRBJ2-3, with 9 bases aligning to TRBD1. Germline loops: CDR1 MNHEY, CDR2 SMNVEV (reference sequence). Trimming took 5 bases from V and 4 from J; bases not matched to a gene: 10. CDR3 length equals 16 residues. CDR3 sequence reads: CASSIRQGGFADTQYF. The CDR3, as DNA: TGTGCCAGCAGTATACGACAGGGGGGGTTCGCAGATACGCAGTATTTT.

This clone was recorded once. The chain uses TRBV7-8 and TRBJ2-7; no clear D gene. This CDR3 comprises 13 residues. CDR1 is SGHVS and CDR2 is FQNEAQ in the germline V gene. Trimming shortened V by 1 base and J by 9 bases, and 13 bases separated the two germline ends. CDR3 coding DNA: TGTGCCAGCAGCTTAGATTCTCTAGTGGGGCAGTACTTC. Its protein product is CASSLDSLVGQYF.

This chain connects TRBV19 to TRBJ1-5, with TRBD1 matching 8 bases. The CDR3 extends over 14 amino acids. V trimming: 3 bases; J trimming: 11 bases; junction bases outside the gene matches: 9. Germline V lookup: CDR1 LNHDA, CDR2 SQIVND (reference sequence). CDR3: CASSIQGAGRAQHF. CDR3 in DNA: TGTGCCAGTAGTATCCAGGGGGCAGGCAGAGCCCAGCATTTT.

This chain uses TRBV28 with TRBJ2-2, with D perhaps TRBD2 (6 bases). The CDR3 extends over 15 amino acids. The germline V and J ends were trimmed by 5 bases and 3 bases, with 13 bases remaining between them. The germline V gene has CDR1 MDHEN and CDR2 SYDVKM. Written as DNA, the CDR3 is TGTGCCAGCAGTCCTGCGGGGTTGGACACCGGGGAGCTGTTTTTT. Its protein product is CASSPAGLDTGELFF.

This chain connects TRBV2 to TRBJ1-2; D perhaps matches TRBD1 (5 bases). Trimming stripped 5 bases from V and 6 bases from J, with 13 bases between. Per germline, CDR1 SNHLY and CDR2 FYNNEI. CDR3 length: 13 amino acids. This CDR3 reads CASSTTEFDGYTF. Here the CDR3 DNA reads TGTGCCAGCAGTACGACAGAGTTTGATGGCTACACCTTC.

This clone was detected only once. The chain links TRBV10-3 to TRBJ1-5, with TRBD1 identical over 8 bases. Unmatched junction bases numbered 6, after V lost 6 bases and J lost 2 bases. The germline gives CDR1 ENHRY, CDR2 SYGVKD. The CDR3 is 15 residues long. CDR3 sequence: CAIRGGTGGNQPQHF. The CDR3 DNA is TGTGCCATCAGAGGGGGGACAGGTGGCAATCAGCCCCAGCATTTT.

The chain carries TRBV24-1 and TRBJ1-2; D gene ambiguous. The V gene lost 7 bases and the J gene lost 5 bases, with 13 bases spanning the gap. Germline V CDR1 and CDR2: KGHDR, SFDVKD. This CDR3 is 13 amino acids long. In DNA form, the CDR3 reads TGTGCCACCAGCCAAGGGAGGGCATATGGCTACACCTTC. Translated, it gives CATSQGRAYGYTF.